The 27 T cell receptor beta chains presented below share a single source sample, sequenced in a study of beta chain features in type 1 diabetes. Sequenced material consisted of expressed TCRB transcripts (all of the isolated RNA was reverse transcribed). TCRdb keeps only in-frame clones here, not all; method: immunoSEQ multiplex PCR. The table records a few hundred thousand clones, roughly 14% of them present only once. The sequencing sample was made of naive CD4+ T cells from blood. Source of these receptors: a young man in good health.

This clone was observed a few times. This rearrangement joins TRBV5-6 to TRBJ2-7; tentatively, D is TRBD1 or TRBD2 (5 bases each). This CDR3 spans 15 amino acids. CDR1 and CDR2 from the germline V gene are SGHDT and YYEEEE. Trimming removed 2 bases from V and 2 bases from J, with 14 bases in between. This CDR3 is CASSFTGTAPYEQYV. DNA of the CDR3: TGTGCCAGCAGCTTTACCGGGACGGCCCCCTACGAGCAGTACGTC.

This clone was seen a handful of times. The gene calls are TRBV10-1 and TRBJ2-4, with D perhaps TRBD1 (5 bases). The CDR3 consists of 12 residues. Germline-derived CDR1 and CDR2 are WNHNN and SYGVQD (reference sequence). V lost 4 bases and J lost 11, with 12 bases in between. CDR3 in DNA: TGCGCCAGCAGTGGCCAGGGCAGCGTTCAGTACTTC. Translating it yields CASSGQGSVQYF.

The V call is TRBV7-2, the J call TRBJ2-5, with 7 bases lining up with TRBD2. CDR1 and CDR2 (germline): SGHTA, FQGNSA. CDR3 length equals 16 residues. After removal of 4 bases from V and 6 bases from J, the junction contained 14 bases not matched to a gene. The CDR3 reads CASSSALGGEWKTQYF. The CDR3 nucleotides read TGTGCCAGCAGCTCCGCGCTGGGGGGGGAGTGGAAGACCCAGTACTTC.

The rearrangement joins TRBV6-5 to TRBJ1-3, with TRBD1 as a possible D gene (6 bases). V lost 2 bases and J lost 4, with 12 bases in between. The CDR3 spans 15 residues. Germline V gene sequence: CDR1 MNHEY, CDR2 SVGAGI. In nucleotides, the CDR3 is TGTGCCAGCAGTTACAACGGGGGGCTGGGAAACACCATATATTTT. Translation gives CASSYNGGLGNTIYF.

The J gene is TRBJ2-7, the V gene TRBV7-9; the D gene is possibly TRBD1 (6 bases). Germline V gene sequence: CDR1 SEHNR, CDR2 FQNEAQ (reference sequence). The CDR3 runs to 12 residues. V was cut by 5 bases and J by 5 bases, with 10 bases left in between. The DNA of the CDR3 is TGTGCCAGCAGCGTGGACAGCCACGAGCAGTACGTC. It is translated as CASSVDSHEQYV.

This clone was seen a few times. The chain carries TRBV25-1 and TRBJ1-2; 11 nucleotides align to TRBD1. The germline V gene encodes CDR1 MGHDK and CDR2 SYGVNS. V shed 2 bases and J 6 bases; nucleotides not matched to a gene: 5. The CDR3 is made up of 15 amino acids. DNA of the CDR3: TGTGCCAGCAGTGAAGGGACAGGGGGAGTCGATGGCTACACCTTC. It is translated as CASSEGTGGVDGYTF.

Turning to this clone: Other DNA sequences within the sample encode an identical CDR3. V is TRBV29-1 and J is TRBJ1-1; D call uncertain. Trimming left V 7 bases short and J 2 bases short, with 5 bases between. The CDR3 totals 10 residues. Germline values: CDR1 SQVTM, CDR2 ANQGSEA. CDR3 sequence (DNA): TGCAGCGCCCTCAACACTGAAGCTTTCTTT. This gives the protein CSALNTEAFF.

The rearrangement links TRBV25-1 to TRBJ2-1; the D call may be TRBD1 or TRBD2 (5 bases each). This CDR3 contains 15 residues. V dropped 2 bases and J dropped 7 bases, with 15 bases sitting between them. Germline values: CDR1 MGHDK, CDR2 SYGVNS. This chain's CDR3 is CASSEAVTEGNEQFF. Here the CDR3 DNA reads TGTGCCAGCAGTGAAGCGGTTACAGAGGGGAATGAGCAGTTCTTC. The whole variable domain, remainder taken from reference TRBV25-1 and TRBJ2-1, is EADIYQTPRYLVIGTGKKITLECSQTMGHDKMYWYQQDPGMELHLIHYSYGVNSTEKGDLSSESTVSRIRTEHFPLTLESARPSHTSQYLCASSEAVTEGNEQFFGPGTRLTVL.

This clone was seen more than once but under ten times. The V call is TRBV27, the J call TRBJ1-1; TRBD1 might be the D (5 bases). Germline V gene sequence: CDR1 MNHEY, CDR2 SMNVEV (reference sequence). The V and J ends lost 2 bases and 4 bases respectively, with 11 bases between them. The CDR3 consists of 14 residues. The CDR3 reads CASSLMGRGTEAFF. DNA for the CDR3: TGTGCCAGCAGTTTAATGGGAAGGGGCACTGAAGCTTTCTTT.

Only a few counts were recorded for this clone. The genes are TRBV25-1 and TRBJ2-1; D tentatively fits TRBD1 or TRBD2 (6 bases each). V shed 6 bases and J shed 8 bases, with 20 bases lying between them. Germline CDR1 is MGHDK and CDR2 is SYGVNS. The CDR3 consists of 15 residues. This CDR3 reads CASSPWGDKGYEQFF. The CDR3 coding sequence is TGTGCCAGCAGCCCTTGGGGGGACAAGGGGTATGAGCAGTTCTTC.

The rearrangement joins TRBV29-1 to TRBJ1-2; D possibly corresponds to TRBD1 (6 bases). The CDR3 contains 14 residues. The V and J ends lost 3 bases and 2 bases respectively, with 13 bases between them. Germline values: CDR1 SQVTM, CDR2 ANQGSEA. For the CDR3, the DNA is TGCAGCGTTGATCCGCAGAGGGGGAACTATGGCTACACCTTC. Its translation is CSVDPQRGNYGYTF.

This clone was seen more than once but under ten times. The J gene is TRBJ2-5, the V gene TRBV1; TRBD2 is the table's D call and was not checked against the DNA. TRBV1 is assigned pseudogene status. CDR3 length: 18 amino acids. CDR3 amino acids: CTSSQRLAEVTLRETQYF. The CDR3, as DNA: TGCACCAGCAGCCAACGTCTAGCGGAGGTTACATTGAGGGAGACCCAGTACTTC.

The rearrangement joins TRBV21-1 to TRBJ2-5; TRBD2, as called in the table, went unchecked against the DNA. TRBV21-1 is a documented pseudogene. The CDR3 totals 13 residues. As DNA, the CDR3 is TGTGCCAGCAGCAAACCTGCCGGGGAGACCCAGTACTTC. The encoded protein is CASSKPAGETQYF.

This sequence joins TRBV10-3 and TRBJ2-7, with TRBD1 matching 10 bases. Losses at the gene ends were 5 bases for V and 2 bases for J; bases not matched to a gene: 3. The CDR3 is made up of 14 amino acids. Germline loops: CDR1 ENHRY, CDR2 SYGVKD. The CDR3 region has the DNA TGTGCCATCAGTACGGGACAGGGGACCTACGAGCAGTACTTC. Encoded protein: CAISTGQGTYEQYF.

Here the CDR3 DNA reads TGTGCCACCAGCAGGGGCCACAGTGCAACTAATGAAAAACTGTTTTTT. Encoded protein: CATSRGHSATNEKLFF. This chain links TRBV15 with TRBJ1-4; no clear D gene. V was shortened by 3 bases and J by 0 bases, with 11 bases between the two germline ends. The CDR3 is made up of 16 amino acids. The germline gives CDR1 LNHNV, CDR2 YYDKDF (reference sequence).

The gene calls are TRBV9 and TRBJ2-5; a weak D match, TRBD1 (5 bases). Germline CDR1 is SGDLS and CDR2 is YYNGEE. V lost 3 bases to trimming and J lost 4 bases, with 16 bases between them. The CDR3 has 15 residues. The CDR3, as DNA: TGTGCCAGCAGCGGAGATCAATGGACAAGAGAGACCCAGTACTTC. This gives the protein CASSGDQWTRETQYF.

V usage is TRBV9 and J usage is TRBJ1-6, with D possibly matching TRBD1 (5 bases). CDR3 size: 14 residues. CDR1 SGDLS and CDR2 YYNGEE come from the germline V gene. The ends were cut back, 6 bases at V and 8 bases at J, with 15 bases in the middle. This CDR3 is CASTSGGGDSPLHF. In DNA, the CDR3 is TGTGCCAGCACCAGTGGGGGAGGGGATTCACCCCTCCACTTT.

The chain couples TRBV5-1 to TRBJ1-6, with TRBD1 matching 9 bases. The CDR3 has 14 residues. J gave up 10 bases and V 4 bases, and 6 bases lay outside the gene matches. Germline-derived CDR1 and CDR2 are SGHRS and YFSETQ. This chain's CDR3 is CASSRTGVGSPLHF. The CDR3, as DNA: TGCGCCAGCAGCCGGACAGGGGTAGGGTCACCCCTCCACTTT. Based on the CDR3 plus reference TRBV5-1 and TRBJ1-6, the full variable domain is KAGVTQTPRYLIKTRGQQVTLSCSPISGHRSVSWYQQTPGQGLQFLFEYFSETQRNKGNFPGRFSGRQFSNSRSEMNVSTLELGDSALYLCASSRTGVGSPLHFGNGTRLTVT.

A few counts support this clone. The chain couples TRBV15 to TRBJ2-1, with a tentative D call TRBD1 (6 bases). The CDR3 length is 20 residues. Germline V gives CDR1 LNHNV, CDR2 YYDKDF (reference sequence). Trimming shortened V by 0 bases and J by 0 bases, and 21 bases separated the two germline ends. The CDR3 DNA follows: TGTGCCACCAGCAGAGAGAGGGGCGGATGGGACAAGGGCTCCTACAATGAGCAGTTCTTC. Encoded protein: CATSRERGGWDKGSYNEQFF.

This clone showed up just a few times. The CDR3: CSVEVGISYGYTF. In nucleotides, the CDR3 is TGCAGCGTTGAAGTTGGTATATCGTATGGCTACACCTTC. The V gene is TRBV29-1, the J gene TRBJ1-2; D not certain. V was clipped by 1 base and J by 5 bases, with 11 bases between them. Germline lookup yields CDR1 SQVTM and CDR2 ANQGSEA. This CDR3 is built from 13 residues.

The chain joins TRBV7-2 to TRBJ2-1, with TRBD2 matching over 8 bases. J was trimmed by 2 bases and V by 1 base; bases with no gene match: 4. The CDR3 is 16 residues long. The V gene's germline CDR1 is SGHTA and CDR2 FQGNSA. CDR3 DNA sequence: TGTGCCAGCAGCTTAGTTGCGGGGGGAGCCTACAATGAGCAGTTCTTC. It translates to CASSLVAGGAYNEQFF.

The chain is built from TRBV10-3 and TRBJ2-7, with D perhaps matching TRBD1 (6 bases). Looked up from germline, CDR1 is ENHRY and CDR2 is SYGVKD. V was cut by 0 bases and J by 4 bases, with 10 bases left in between. The length of the CDR3 is 14 residues. CDR3 protein: CAISESRGAYEQYV. The CDR3 DNA reads TGTGCCATCAGTGAGTCCAGGGGCGCATACGAGCAGTACGTC.

This chain connects TRBV19 to TRBJ1-5, with D unresolved. V was cut by 7 bases and J by 7 bases, with 11 bases left in between. CDR1 is LNHDA and CDR2 is SQIVND in the germline V gene (reference sequence). This CDR3 has 12 amino acids. The CDR3 protein is CASNQRAQPQHF. The DNA of the CDR3 is TGTGCCAGTAATCAGAGGGCCCAGCCCCAGCATTTT.

The V and J genes are TRBV7-2 and TRBJ1-2; the D is unclear. This CDR3 has 13 residues. The germline V gene has CDR1 SGHTA and CDR2 FQGNSA. Trimming took 1 base from V and 7 from J, leaving 10 bases between them. The CDR3 DNA follows: TGTGCCAGCAGCTTAGACCGAGTAGCTGGCTACACCTTC. It codes for CASSLDRVAGYTF. The variable domain in full, with the rest retrieved from reference TRBV7-2 and TRBJ1-2, is GAGVSQSPSNKVTEKGKDVELRCDPISGHTALYWYRQSLGQGLEFLIYFQGNSAPDKSGLPSDRFSAERTGGSVSTLTIQRTQQEDSAVYLCASSLDRVAGYTFGSGTRLTVV.

The genes are TRBV29-1 and TRBJ1-2; TRBD1 matches at 7 bases. CDR1 is SQVTM and CDR2 is ANQGSEA in the germline V gene. The CDR3 totals 13 residues. Trimming cost V 4 bases and J 3 bases; bases outside gene matches: 5. CDR3 sequence reads: CSVGTTGDYGYTF. DNA for the CDR3: TGCAGCGTTGGGACAACAGGGGACTATGGCTACACCTTC.

This clone was found a few times. The chain has TRBV9 and TRBJ2-2; D is perhaps TRBD2 (5 bases). From germline, CDR1 is SGDLS and CDR2 YYNGEE. Trimming removed 1 base at V and 6 bases at J, with 7 bases between. This CDR3 is 13 amino acids long. DNA of the CDR3: TGTGCCAGCAGCGTACGAGGGTCCGGGGAGCTGTTTTTT. This encodes CASSVRGSGELFF.

Regarding this clone: Other DNA sequences in this specimen translate into the identical CDR3. The rearrangement links TRBV5-1 to TRBJ2-1, with no clear D. The CDR3 is 14 residues long. Germline V lookup: CDR1 SGHRS, CDR2 YFSETQ. Trimming shortened V by 0 bases and J by 4 bases, and 8 bases separated the two germline ends. Here the CDR3 DNA reads TGCGCCAGCAGCTTGGCCCCCCCGTACAATGAGCAGTTCTTC. Protein product: CASSLAPPYNEQFF.